Presented here are 21 T cell receptor beta chains from one specimen sequenced in a study of blood T cell repertoires in COVID-19. The data were produced by immunoSEQ multiplex PCR, yet TCRdb's version contains in-frame clones alone and is incomplete. The data show some 74,000 clones, 65% to 85% seen once. Specimen: peripheral blood. Receptors originate from a woman aged 45 to 65 with acute or convalescent COVID-19.

The V gene is TRBV6-4, the J gene TRBJ2-3, with D maybe TRBD2 (6 bases). The length of the CDR3 is 15 residues. Germline V CDR1 and CDR2: MRHNA, SNTAGT. Trimming left V 4 bases short and J 2 bases short, with 13 bases between. The DNA of the CDR3 is TGTGCCAGCAGTGTAGCGGCAGCGAACACAGATACGCAGTATTTT. This translates into CASSVAAANTDTQYF.

This clone has just one count. J is TRBJ1-2 and V is TRBV29-1, with TRBD1 identical over 10 bases. Germline-derived CDR1 and CDR2 are SQVTM and ANQGSEA. The CDR3 is 14 residues long. The J segment lost 8 bases and the V segment lost 4 bases, leaving 10 bases of the junction unmatched. CDR3 in amino acids: CSVVPGTGVYGYTF. Written as DNA, the CDR3 is TGCAGCGTTGTCCCCGGGACAGGGGTTTACGGCTACACCTTC. Complete variable domain (other parts from reference TRBV29-1 and TRBJ1-2): SAVISQKPSRDICQRGTSLTIQCQVDSQVTMMFWYRQQPGQSLTLIATANQGSEATYESGFVIDKFPISRPNLTFSTLTVSNMSPEDSSIYLCSVVPGTGVYGYTFGSGTRLTVV.

This chain uses TRBV5-4 with TRBJ2-7, with unresolved D. CDR3 length equals 13 residues. Trimming stripped 0 bases from V and 7 bases from J, with 11 bases between. Germline V gene data show CDR1 as SGHNT and CDR2 as YYREEE (reference sequence). The CDR3 sequence: CASSLGLRSEQYF. The CDR3 nucleotides are TGTGCCAGCAGCTTGGGGTTGCGGAGTGAGCAGTACTTC.

The gene calls are TRBV5-6 and TRBJ2-3; tentatively, D is TRBD2 (7 bases). Trimming removed 4 bases at V and 5 bases at J, with 14 bases between. CDR3 length: 14 residues. Germline CDR1 reads SGHDT; CDR2 reads YYEEEE. The DNA for the CDR3 is TGTGCCAGCAGCGGCGGGGGCTTCAGAGATACGCAGTATTTT. Protein sequence: CASSGGGFRDTQYF.

With regard to this clone: The junction does not match germline at one end; this may be a read error. This chain connects TRBV15 to TRBJ2-7, with 7 bases identical to TRBD2. The germline CDR1 and CDR2 sequences are LNHNV and YYDKDF (reference sequence). The CDR3 has 14 residues. As DNA, the CDR3 is TGTGCCACCGGCAGGGACTACCCCCACTACGAGCAGTACTTC. Its protein product is CATGRDYPHYEQYF. The full variable domain, rest sourced from reference TRBV15 and TRBJ2-7, is DAMVIQNPRYQVTQFGKPVTLSCSQTLNHNVMYWYQQKSSQAPKLLFHYYDKDFNNEADTPDNFQSRRPNTSFCFLDIRSPGLGDTAMYLCATGRDYPHYEQYFGPGTRLTVT.

The J gene is TRBJ2-1, the V gene TRBV14, with a possible D match to TRBD1 (7 bases). Deletions cut 1 base from V and 3 bases from J, with 13 bases between. This CDR3 is 16 amino acids long. Germline V gene lookup returns CDR1 SGHDN and CDR2 FVKESK. This chain's CDR3 is CASSQARGAIYNEQFF. As DNA, the CDR3 is TGTGCCAGCAGCCAAGCCAGGGGGGCCATCTACAATGAGCAGTTCTTC.

The CDR3 coding sequence is TGTGCCAGCAGCTTAGAAAGTGGGCTAGCGGGAGGCGAGCAGTACTTC. Translated, it gives CASSLESGLAGGEQYF. V usage is TRBV7-2 and J usage is TRBJ2-7, with 11 bases aligning to TRBD2. V was pared by 1 base and J by 6 bases, with 8 bases of the junction left unmatched. Germline CDR1 reads SGHTA; CDR2 reads FQGNSA. This CDR3 region has 16 residues.

Only a few counts were recorded for this clone. The chain links TRBV4-3 to TRBJ1-4, with TRBD1 matching 8 bases. Germline CDR1 LGHNA, CDR2 YSLEER. Unmatched junction bases numbered 3, after V lost 0 bases and J lost 6 bases. CDR3 length equals 15 residues. Written as DNA, the CDR3 is TGCGCCAGCAGCCAAGATCCACAGGGGGATGAAAAACTGTTTTTT. Protein: CASSQDPQGDEKLFF.

This clone came up a few times. The DNA for the CDR3 is TGTGCCAGCAGCTATCGGGAAGAACCGACCCTCGAGCAGTACTTC. It is translated as CASSYREEPTLEQYF. This rearrangement joins TRBV9 to TRBJ2-7; possible D gene TRBD2, 5 bases. The CDR3 runs 15 residues. V lost 4 bases and J 6 bases, leaving 20 bases between the germline ends. Germline V gives CDR1 SGDLS, CDR2 YYNGEE.

This clone was recorded once. The rearrangement uses TRBV6-6 and TRBJ1-5, with TRBD1 matching over 8 bases. V shed 10 bases and J 4 bases; nucleotides not matched to a gene: 9. This CDR3 has 14 residues. Looked up from germline, CDR1 is MNHNY and CDR2 is SVGAGI (reference sequence). CDR3 amino acids: CATADRDGNQPQHF. CDR3 DNA sequence: TGTGCCACCGCGGACAGGGACGGGAATCAGCCCCAGCATTTT.

The chain joins TRBV5-4 to TRBJ2-3; the D gene is possibly TRBD2 (6 bases). Per germline, CDR1 SGHNT and CDR2 YYREEE (reference sequence). The V end lost 0 bases, the J end lost 2 bases, and 10 bases lay between the germline ends. CDR3 length: 15 residues. The CDR3 DNA reads TGTGCCAGCAGCTTGGATGCGGGAAACACAGATACGCAGTATTTT. Translated, it gives CASSLDAGNTDTQYF.

The chain combines TRBV24-1 with TRBJ2-2; possible D gene TRBD1, 6 bases. V was pared by 9 bases and J by 3 bases, with 13 bases between. The CDR3 has 14 residues. CDR1 and CDR2 from the germline V gene are KGHDR and SFDVKD. CDR3 residues: CATRAGADTGELFF. The CDR3 coding sequence is TGTGCCACCCGTGCAGGGGCCGACACCGGGGAGCTGTTTTTT.

In its sample, this clone was seen a few times. The chain recombines TRBV2 with TRBJ2-5; D gene uncertain. CDR3 size: 14 residues. Trimming took off 0 bases at V and 7 bases at J, with 12 bases between the two ends. Germline V CDR1 and CDR2: SNHLY, FYNNEI. The CDR3 sequence: CASSEAGVRRTQYF. The CDR3 DNA sequence: TGTGCCAGCAGTGAAGCCGGAGTACGGAGGACCCAGTACTTC.

CDR3 protein: CASSLTGTDEAFF. CDR3 sequence (DNA): TGTGCCAGCAGTCTAACCGGGACAGATGAAGCTTTCTTT. This chain uses TRBV28 with TRBJ1-1, with 7 bases fitting TRBD1. Losses at the gene ends were 5 bases for V and 7 bases for J; bases not matched to a gene: 7. This CDR3 is built from 13 residues. Germline V gene lookup returns CDR1 MDHEN and CDR2 SYDVKM. The full variable domain, its missing parts supplied by reference TRBV28 and TRBJ1-1, is DVKVTQSSRYLVKRTGEKVFLECVQDMDHENMFWYRQDPGLGLRLIYFSYDVKMKEKGDIPEGYSVSREKKERFSLILESASTNQTSMYLCASSLTGTDEAFFGQGTRLTVV.

CDR3 nucleotides: TGTGCCAGCAGACAGGGGGCGCGCGAAAAACTGTTTTTT. Translated, it gives CASRQGAREKLFF. The chain uses TRBV6-5 and TRBJ1-4; TRBD1 matches 9 bases. V lost 6 bases, J lost 8 bases, and 4 bases stayed unmatched. The CDR3 has 13 amino acids. Germline CDR1 is MNHEY and CDR2 is SVGAGI.

The chain combines TRBV19 with TRBJ2-2; 9 bases align to TRBD2. The CDR3 is 18 residues long. Germline V gene lookup returns CDR1 LNHDA and CDR2 SQIVND (reference sequence). Losses at the gene ends were 0 bases for V and 4 bases for J; bases not matched to a gene: 9. CDR3 DNA: TGTGCCAGTAGTATAGATCTAAGGCTAGCGGGGTTCACCGGGGAGCTGTTTTTT. Protein: CASSIDLRLAGFTGELFF. Together with reference TRBV19 and TRBJ2-2, the CDR3 gives the full variable domain: DGGITQSPKYLFRKEGQNVTLSCEQNLNHDAMYWYRQDPGQGLRLIYYSQIVNDFQKGDIAEGYSVSREKKESFPLTVTSAQKNPTAFYLCASSIDLRLAGFTGELFFGEGSRLTVL.

This clone was found once. V and J are TRBV6-6 and TRBJ1-1, with TRBD1 identical over 8 bases. Germline lookup yields CDR1 MNHNY and CDR2 SVGAGI (reference sequence). The CDR3 covers 14 residues. V was pared by 6 bases and J by 0 bases, with 3 bases of the junction left unmatched. CDR3 nucleotides: TGTGCCAGCAGAAAGGGACAGGTGAACACTGAAGCTTTCTTT. This gives the protein CASRKGQVNTEAFF.

At least ten counts were recorded for this clone. The gene calls are TRBV6-6 and TRBJ1-2; D perhaps matches TRBD1 (6 bases). The CDR3 is 15 residues long. V lost 0 bases and J 7 bases, leaving 15 bases between the germline ends. CDR1 is MNHNY, CDR2 SVGAGI, per germline (reference sequence). This CDR3 reads CASSYSPQGHGGYTF. CDR3 sequence (DNA): TGTGCCAGCAGTTACTCCCCGCAGGGGCACGGTGGCTACACCTTC.

The rearrangement joins TRBV3-1 (or the pseudogene TRBV3-2) to TRBJ1-2, with D unclear. This CDR3 has 15 amino acids. Trimming took 0 bases from V and 2 from J, leaving 10 bases between them. Per germline, CDR1 LGHDT and CDR2 YNNKEL (reference sequence). The CDR3 protein is CASSQDWQSNYGYTF. The DNA for the CDR3 is TGTGCCAGCAGCCAAGATTGGCAGTCCAACTATGGCTACACCTTC.

This clone appeared once. V usage is TRBV5-1 and J usage is TRBJ1-3; TRBD1 matches at 8 bases. V shed 2 bases, J shed 0 bases, and the junction held 13 bases outside the gene matches. The germline V gene has CDR1 SGHRS and CDR2 YFSETQ. The CDR3 contains 19 residues. The CDR3 protein is CASSLYRVGTGNSGNTIYF. DNA of the CDR3: TGCGCCAGCAGCTTATATAGAGTCGGGACAGGCAACTCTGGAAACACCATATATTTT.

The sample holds a few counts of this clone. This rearrangement joins TRBV7-9 to TRBJ2-1; TRBD1 agrees at 9 bases. Germline-derived CDR1 and CDR2 are SEHNR and FQNEAQ (reference sequence). The CDR3 is 15 residues long. J gave up 7 bases and V 2 bases, and 6 bases lay outside the gene matches. CDR3 amino acids: CASSLLGTGWNEQFF. As DNA, the CDR3 is TGTGCCAGCAGCTTACTCGGGACAGGGTGGAATGAGCAGTTCTTC.